These 10 T cell receptor beta chains share one sample of origin, sequenced in a study of T cell repertoires in cytomegalovirus infection. TCRdb re-derived calls from the reads in MiXCR, one entry per CDR3 protein. The sample consists of more than 500,000 distinct CDR3 sequences, about 17% of them appearing once. The sample taken for sequencing was CD8+ T cells from PBMCs. Receptors were obtained from a human donor in good health (CMV status not recorded). Some clones in this sample may be carry-over from other donors' samples.

This sequence joins TRBV20-1 and TRBJ2-7; TRBD1 is a possible D gene (5 bases). The V end lost 0 bases, the J end lost 6 bases, and 21 bases lay between the germline ends. The germline gives CDR1 DFQATT, CDR2 SNEGSKA (reference sequence). There are 16 residues in the CDR3. The CDR3 protein is CSARDSREGSSGEQYF. CDR3 nucleotides: TGCAGTGCTAGAGATAGCAGGGAAGGTAGCTCTGGCGAGCAGTACTTC.

This clonotype was counted at least ten times. The rearrangement uses TRBV19 and TRBJ1-5, with D maybe TRBD1 (5 bases). The V end was cut by 2 bases, the J end by 4 bases, with 9 bases between. The CDR3 has 14 residues. Germline V gene data show CDR1 as LNHDA and CDR2 as SQIVND (reference sequence). The CDR3: CASSIRDRNQPQHF. CDR3 nucleotide sequence: TGTGCCAGTAGTATACGAGACAGAAATCAGCCCCAGCATTTT.

This clonotype has only a few counts. CDR3 residues: CSVLNISYNEQFF. The DNA for the CDR3 is TGCAGCGTTCTGAACATCTCCTACAATGAGCAGTTCTTC. This chain links TRBV29-1 with TRBJ2-1; no reliable D call. Germline V gene data show CDR1 as SQVTM and CDR2 as ANQGSEA. V was cut by 5 bases and J by 0 bases, with 8 bases left in between. The CDR3 spans 13 residues.

CDR3 loop: CATSRDRGRTETQYF. The CDR3 DNA follows: TGTGCCACCAGCAGAGATAGGGGACGTACCGAGACCCAGTACTTC. The chain recombines TRBV15 with TRBJ2-5; TRBD1 or TRBD2 may be the D gene (5 bases each). Trimming stripped 0 bases from V and 5 bases from J, with 13 bases between. CDR1 and CDR2 (germline): LNHNV, YYDKDF (reference sequence). CDR3 size: 15 residues.

In its sample, this clonotype was seen many times. The genes are TRBV27 and TRBJ2-1, with 10 nucleotides matching TRBD1. J was trimmed by 8 bases and V by 3 bases; bases with no gene match: 4. Germline V gene sequence: CDR1 MNHEY, CDR2 SMNVEV (reference sequence). The CDR3 has 14 amino acids. DNA for the CDR3: TGTGCCAGCAGTTTGGAGACAGGGGGCGATGAGCAGTTCTTC. It specifies CASSLETGGDEQFF.

This clonotype was recorded at least ten times. This chain links TRBV7-9 with TRBJ1-1; D unclear. V lost 5 bases to trimming and J lost 5 bases, with 15 bases between them. Per the germline V gene, CDR1 is SEHNR and CDR2 is FQNEAQ (reference sequence). The CDR3 is 14 residues long. The CDR3 region has the DNA TGTGCCAGCAGCCCCGATCGGGGTAGAACTGAAGCTTTCTTT. Its protein product is CASSPDRGRTEAFF.

This clonotype was seen many times. The rearrangement links TRBV19 to TRBJ2-4; D perhaps matches TRBD2 (6 bases). The CDR3 has 14 residues. V dropped 7 bases and J dropped 5 bases, with 15 bases sitting between them. Germline values: CDR1 LNHDA, CDR2 SQIVND (reference sequence). As DNA, the CDR3 is TGTGCCAGTACCGCCCGGGGGAGCCAAAACATTCAGTACTTC. It encodes CASTARGSQNIQYF.

The sample holds many counts of this clonotype. This chain joins TRBV20-1 and TRBJ1-2; D not resolved. The V gene lost 6 bases and the J gene lost 2 bases, with 13 bases spanning the gap. The CDR3 runs 13 residues. Germline loops: CDR1 DFQATT, CDR2 SNEGSKA (reference sequence). CDR3 DNA sequence: TGCAGTGCCCGCAGCCCTCTGAACTATGGCTACACCTTC. This codes for CSARSPLNYGYTF.

This clonotype has a count of ten or more. The J gene is TRBJ2-7, the V gene TRBV7-9; D unresolved. The CDR3 runs to 14 residues. V lost 7 bases and J 1 base, leaving 14 bases between the germline ends. Germline V gives CDR1 SEHNR, CDR2 FQNEAQ (reference sequence). DNA of the CDR3: TGTGCCAGCACCATCCGAACACCTTCCTACGAGCAGTACTTC. It specifies CASTIRTPSYEQYF.

This clonotype was observed many times. The genes are TRBV14 and TRBJ2-7, with D perhaps TRBD1 (5 bases). Germline V gene data show CDR1 as SGHDN and CDR2 as FVKESK. V was clipped by 0 bases and J by 0 bases, with 9 bases between them. The CDR3 is made up of 15 amino acids. The CDR3 reads CASSQEDKSSYEQYF. The DNA for the CDR3 is TGTGCCAGCAGCCAAGAGGACAAAAGCTCCTACGAGCAGTACTTC. Full variable domain (remainder filled in from reference TRBV14 and TRBJ2-7): EAGVTQFPSHSVIEKGQTVTLRCDPISGHDNLYWYRRVMGKEIKFLLHFVKESKQDESGMPNNRFLAERTGGTYSTLKVQPAELEDSGVYFCASSQEDKSSYEQYFGPGTRLTVT.